Listed below are T cell receptor beta chains from one sample, sequenced in a study of T cells after posttransplantation cyclophosphamide. The protocol was immunoSEQ multiplex PCR, while the TCRdb copy is restricted to in-frame clones and leaves out a portion. This sample has about 12,000 clones, with approximately 90% found just once. The starting material was PBMCs, obtained after allogeneic stem cell transplant with posttransplant cyclophosphamide. These receptors all come from a female patient between 30 and 40 years old who received an allogeneic stem cell transplant from an unrelated donor, was CMV-positive, and had no GVHD. Part of the T cells may come from the graft donor. CDR3s leave out the opening cysteine and the closing phenylalanine or tryptophan. The D gene is left open where the match is weak.

V gene | D gene | CDR3 protein
TRBV6-1 | TRBD2 | ASTVAGGAYEQY
TRBV7-2 | . | ASSLAGGQQISYEQY
TRBV11-2 | . | ASNQNRAGEAF
TRBV19 | . | ASSMGSRGGTEAF
TRBV18 | TRBD2 | ASSPKRGGGSNRSYNEQF
TRBV5-1 | . | ASSWDKSYEQY
TRBV6-1 | . | ASSAKVAGYGYT
TRBV5-4 | TRBD1 | ASSQGQNLNSPLH
TRBV7-2 | . | ASSVNRFRYNSPLH
TRBV7-8 | . | ASSSTGGELF
TRBV9 | TRBD1 | ASSPYSGGADRAF
TRBV7-9 | TRBD2 | ASIGVEREYNEQF
TRBV19 | TRBD1 | ASSTPRDRGFYGYT
TRBV6-5 | . | ASSEAGDQPQH
TRBV29-1 | TRBD1 | SAGQGAQTGELF
TRBV7-8 | . | ASSLYEHSNQPQH
TRBV30 | TRBD2 | AWRLAGLYEQY
TRBV2 | TRBD1 | ASTPSRTGESNEQF
TRBV18 | . | ASSSDSARSYEQY
TRBV6-1 | TRBD1 | ASSPTPDRGETQY
TRBV27 | . | ASSETQGPRNQPQH
TRBV28 | . | ASSLRGGRAQY
TRBV28 | TRBD1 | ASTLIGLGRTGPNQPQH
TRBV30 | TRBD1 | AWSPDRDRGDEQY
TRBV9 | . | ASSVGVRGEETQY
TRBV28 | TRBD1 | ASSTGGVYGYT
TRBV4-1 | . | ASSQGQAYEQY
TRBV28 | . | ASSTPKGYGTEAF
TRBV5-1 | . | ASSPGLNNEQF
TRBV7-2 | . | ASRLLSEQY
TRBV19 | TRBD2 | ASIKGGVRNGGLF